The 3 T cell receptor beta chains listed next were all sequenced from one sample in a study of shared clonotypes between healthy human individuals. Naive CD8 cells were CD45RO-negative, positively selected for CCR7, excluding terminally differentiated effector memory CD45RA+ cells. The data were produced by immunoSEQ multiplex PCR, yet TCRdb's version contains in-frame clones alone and is incomplete. The table includes around 560,000 clones, about 95% detected once. The sample comprised naive CD8+ T cells sorted from blood. These receptor sequences come from a woman aged 30 to 39 in good health.

The V call is TRBV2, the J call TRBJ1-5; 12 bases map to TRBD1. This CDR3 has 16 residues. Germline-derived CDR1 and CDR2 are SNHLY and FYNNEI. V lost 4 bases to trimming and J lost 4 bases; unmatched junction nucleotides: 5. CDR3 sequence (DNA): TGTGCCAGCAGTGTGGGGGACAGGGGGCAGAATCAGCCCCAGCATTTT. Translating gives CASSVGDRGQNQPQHF.

With regard to this clone: This sample also contains other DNA sequences that code for the same CDR3. The V call is TRBV6-6, the J call TRBJ2-1; D tentatively fits TRBD1 or TRBD2 (5 bases each). The V end lost 2 bases, the J end lost 7 bases, and 6 bases lay between the germline ends. Germline CDR1 reads MNHNY; CDR2 reads SVGAGI (reference sequence). The CDR3 covers 12 residues. This CDR3 is CASSYGGNEQFF. The CDR3 coding sequence is TGTGCCAGCAGTTACGGGGGAAATGAGCAGTTCTTC.

V gene TRBV13 combines with J gene TRBJ2-7; TRBD2 agrees at 12 bases. V lost 4 bases to trimming and J lost 7 bases; unmatched junction nucleotides: 8. Germline V gene sequence: CDR1 PRHDT, CDR2 FYEKMQ (reference sequence). The CDR3 sequence is 15 residues long. The DNA of the CDR3 is TGTGCCAGCAGCTCCCAGACTAGCGGGAGATTTGAGCAGTACTTC. Protein product: CASSSQTSGRFEQYF.